The clone carrying this TCR beta chain has a handful of counts. Its antigen remains unidentified. This record belongs to a study of blood T cells in healthy people across ages. Study-level results: Long-lived donors exceeded aged donors in naive CD4+ cells and diversity.

Donors gave roughly 10 milliliters of peripheral blood apiece. Through a sample-barcoded 5' primer and a J-beta primer mix, a second PCR was run for 7 to 11 cycles. Each cDNA molecule was tagged by a template-switch adaptor that had 12 random nucleotides. One entry per CDR3 protein, called by TCRdb with MiXCR from the 5' RACE reads. The table has around 1,000,000 distinct CDR3 sequences, 35% to 45% seen once. V gave up 5 bases and J gave up 4 bases, with 20 bases separating them. The CDR3 runs 16 residues. Per the germline V gene, CDR1 is LGHNA and CDR2 is YSLEER. The clonotype originates from a man aged 18 to 30 in good health. The sample comprised blood. V usage is TRBV4-3 and J usage is TRBJ1-2; no clear D. DNA for the CDR3: TGCGCCAGCAGCAAAACCCCGCGGGGTGAGGGCTATGGCTACACCTTC. Translated, it gives CASSKTPRGEGYGYTF.